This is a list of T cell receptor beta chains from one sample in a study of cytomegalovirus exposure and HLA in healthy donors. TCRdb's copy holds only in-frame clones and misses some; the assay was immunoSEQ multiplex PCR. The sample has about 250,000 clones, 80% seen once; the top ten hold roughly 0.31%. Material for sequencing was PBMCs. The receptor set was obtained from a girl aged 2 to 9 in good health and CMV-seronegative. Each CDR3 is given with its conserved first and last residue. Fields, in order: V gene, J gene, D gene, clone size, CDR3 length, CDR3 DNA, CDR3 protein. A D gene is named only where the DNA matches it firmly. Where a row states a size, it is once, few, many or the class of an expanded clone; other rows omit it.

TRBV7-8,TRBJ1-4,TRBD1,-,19,TGTGCCAGCAGCTTGTCCGGGACAGGGGGGCTTGCAACTAATGAAAAACTGTTTTTT,CASSLSGTGGLATNEKLFF
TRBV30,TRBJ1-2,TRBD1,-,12,TGTGCCTGGGGGACAGGGTACTATGGCTACACCTTC,CAWGTGYYGYTF
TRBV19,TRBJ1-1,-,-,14,TGTGCCAGTACCCCACAGGGATGGGGCACTGAAGCTTTCTTT,CASTPQGWGTEAFF
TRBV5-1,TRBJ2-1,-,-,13,TGCGCCAGCAGGGACAGCCTTAACAATGAGCAGTTCTTC,CASRDSLNNEQFF
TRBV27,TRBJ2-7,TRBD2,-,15,TGTGCCAGCAGGGGGGGGGCGGGAGGCTGGAACGAGCAGTACTTC,CASRGGAGGWNEQYF
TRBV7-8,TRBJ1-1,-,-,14,TGTGCCAGCAGCCGCGGGGGGGAGAAAACTGAAGCTTTCTTT,CASSRGGEKTEAFF
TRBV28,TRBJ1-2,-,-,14,TGTGCCAGCAGTCCAGTCCTGGCTAACTATGGCTACACCTTC,CASSPVLANYGYTF
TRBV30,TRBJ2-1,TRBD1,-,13,TGTGCCTGGATAGGACAGGGGGGAGGTGAGCAGTTCTTC,CAWIGQGGGEQFF
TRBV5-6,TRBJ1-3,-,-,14,TGTGCCAGCAGTAGACAGAGCTCTGGAAACACCATATATTTT,CASSRQSSGNTIYF
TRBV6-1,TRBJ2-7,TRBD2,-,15,TGTGCCAGTCCCCCGGGGACGGGGGGAGTGTACGAGCAGTACTTC,CASPPGTGGVYEQYF
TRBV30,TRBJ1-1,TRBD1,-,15,TGTGCCTGGATTAGACAGGGACTGGCGAACACTGAAGCTTTCTTT,CAWIRQGLANTEAFF
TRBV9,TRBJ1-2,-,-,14,TGTGCCAGCAGCGTAGATGCCGACTTCTATGGCTACACCTTC,CASSVDADFYGYTF
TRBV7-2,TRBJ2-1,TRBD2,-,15,TGTGCCAGCAGTCGACTAGCGGGGCTATACAATGAGCAGTTCTTC,CASSRLAGLYNEQFF
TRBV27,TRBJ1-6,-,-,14,TGTGCCAGCAGTACAGGGATGCGTAATTCACCCCTCCACTTT,CASSTGMRNSPLHF
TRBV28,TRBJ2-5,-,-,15,TGTGCCAGCGCCTTGGGGCAACTCATCCAAGAGACCCAGTACTTC,CASALGQLIQETQYF
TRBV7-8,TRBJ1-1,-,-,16,TGTGCCAGCAGCGCTTGGGTACAGCTCATGAACACTGAAGCTTTCTTT,CASSAWVQLMNTEAFF
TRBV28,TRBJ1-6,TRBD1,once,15,TGTGCCAGCAGTTTCGGACAGGGTTATAATTCACCCCTCCACTTT,CASSFGQGYNSPLHF
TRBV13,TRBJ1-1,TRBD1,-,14,TGTGCCAGCAGCTTAGCCGACAGGGTTAACGGAGCTTTCTTT,CASSLADRVNGAFF
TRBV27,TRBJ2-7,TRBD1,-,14,TGTGCCAGCAGTTTAGGGGGACAGCTTTACGAGCAGTACTTC,CASSLGGQLYEQYF
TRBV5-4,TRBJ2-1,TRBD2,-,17,TGTGCCAGCAGCTTCCGAACTAGCGGGAGGCCGGGCGGTGAGCAGTTCTTC,CASSFRTSGRPGGEQFF
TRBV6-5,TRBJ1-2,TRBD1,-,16,TGTGCCAGCAGTTTAACCTCGAGGGACAGGGGCCGGGGCTACACCTTC,CASSLTSRDRGRGYTF
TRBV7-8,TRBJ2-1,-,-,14,TGTGCCAGCAGCGCCAGGGTCCCGAACAATGAGCAGTTCTTC,CASSARVPNNEQFF
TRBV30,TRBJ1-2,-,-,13,TGTGCCTGGAGTTCTACAGGGTCCGGCGGCTACACCTTC,CAWSSTGSGGYTF
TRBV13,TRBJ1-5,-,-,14,TGTGCCAGCAGCTTGTCAGGGGGCAATCAGCCCCAGCATTTT,CASSLSGGNQPQHF
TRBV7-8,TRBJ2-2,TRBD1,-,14,TGTGCCAGCAGCAGACAGGGGTTGGCCGGGGAGCTGTTTTTT,CASSRQGLAGELFF
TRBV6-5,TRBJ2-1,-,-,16,TGTGCCAGCAGTTTCGGGGGGGACAGGGAGTACAATGAGCAGTTCTTC,CASSFGGDREYNEQFF
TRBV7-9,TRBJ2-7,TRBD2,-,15,TGTTCCAGCAGCTTCCCTAGCGGTGTTCGGTACGAGCAGTACTTC,CSSSFPSGVRYEQYF
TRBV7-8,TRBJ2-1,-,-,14,TGTGCCAGCAGACCCTCCGGGTCCTACAATGAGCAGTTCTTC,CASRPSGSYNEQFF
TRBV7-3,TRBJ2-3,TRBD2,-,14,TGTGCCAGCAGCCTTAGCGGGAAGGGAGATACGCAGTATTTT,CASSLSGKGDTQYF